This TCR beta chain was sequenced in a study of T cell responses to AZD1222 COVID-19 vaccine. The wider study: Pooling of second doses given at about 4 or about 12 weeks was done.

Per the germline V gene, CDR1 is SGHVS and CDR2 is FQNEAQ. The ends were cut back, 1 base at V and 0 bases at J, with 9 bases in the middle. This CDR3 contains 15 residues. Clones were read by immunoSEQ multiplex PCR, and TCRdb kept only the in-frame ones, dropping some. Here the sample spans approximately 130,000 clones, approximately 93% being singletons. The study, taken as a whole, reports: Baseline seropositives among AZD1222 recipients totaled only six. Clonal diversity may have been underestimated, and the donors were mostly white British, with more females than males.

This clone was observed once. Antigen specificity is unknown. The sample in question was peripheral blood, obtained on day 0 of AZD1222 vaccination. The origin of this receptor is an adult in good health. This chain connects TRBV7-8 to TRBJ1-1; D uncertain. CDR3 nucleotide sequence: TGTGCCAGCAGCTTAGGGCACGGTCTGAACACTGAAGCTTTCTTT. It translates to CASSLGHGLNTEAFF.